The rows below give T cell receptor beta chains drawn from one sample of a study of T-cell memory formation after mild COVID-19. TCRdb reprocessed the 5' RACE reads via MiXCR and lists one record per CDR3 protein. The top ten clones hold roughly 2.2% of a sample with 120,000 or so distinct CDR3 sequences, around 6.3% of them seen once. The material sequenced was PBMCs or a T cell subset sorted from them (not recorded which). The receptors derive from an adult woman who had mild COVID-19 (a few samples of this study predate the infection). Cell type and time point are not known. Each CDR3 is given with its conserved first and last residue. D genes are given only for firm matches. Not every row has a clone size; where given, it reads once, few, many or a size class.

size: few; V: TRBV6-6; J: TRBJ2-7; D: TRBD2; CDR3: CASSYGSGGTQEQYF; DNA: TGTGCCAGCAGTTACGGTAGCGGGGGGACTCAAGAGCAGTACTTC
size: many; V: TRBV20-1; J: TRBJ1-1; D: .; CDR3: CSAPRGSANTEAFF; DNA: TGCAGTGCTCCTAGGGGCAGCGCGAACACTGAAGCTTTCTTT
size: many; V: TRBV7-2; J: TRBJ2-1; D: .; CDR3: CASSAGPEQFF; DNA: TGTGCCAGCAGCGCGGGACCGGAGCAGTTCTTC
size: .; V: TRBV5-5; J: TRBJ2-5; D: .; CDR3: CASSLDSKRETQYF; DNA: TGTGCCAGCAGCTTGGACTCAAAAAGGGAGACCCAGTACTTC
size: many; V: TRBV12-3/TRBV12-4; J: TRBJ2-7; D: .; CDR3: CASSRPHAGTNEQYF; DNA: TGTGCCAGCAGCCGCCCTCACGCAGGCACGAACGAGCAGTACTTC
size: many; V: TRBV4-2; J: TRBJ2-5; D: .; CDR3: CASSQELAAQETQYF; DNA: TGTGCCAGCAGCCAAGAACTAGCAGCTCAAGAGACCCAGTACTTC
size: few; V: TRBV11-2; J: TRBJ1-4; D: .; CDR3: CASSGRPRGEKLFF; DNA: TGTGCCAGCAGCGGCAGGCCCAGGGGTGAAAAACTGTTTTTT
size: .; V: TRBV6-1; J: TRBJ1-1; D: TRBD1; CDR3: CASRARQGGTEAFF; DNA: TGTGCCAGCAGGGCCAGACAGGGCGGCACTGAAGCTTTCTTT
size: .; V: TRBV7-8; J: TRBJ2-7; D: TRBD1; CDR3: CASSYWTGFYEQYF; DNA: TGTGCCAGCAGCTACTGGACAGGTTTCTACGAGCAGTACTTC
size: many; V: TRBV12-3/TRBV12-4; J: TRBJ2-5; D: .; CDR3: CASSLGGYETQYF; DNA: TGTGCCAGCAGTTTGGGGGGCTACGAGACCCAGTACTTC
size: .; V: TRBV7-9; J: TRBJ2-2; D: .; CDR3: CASSPFTRTGELFF; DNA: TGTGCCAGCAGCCCTTTTACTAGAACCGGGGAGCTGTTTTTT
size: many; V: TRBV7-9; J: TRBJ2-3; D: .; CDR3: CASSPGEGRTDTQYF; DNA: TGTGCCAGCAGCCCAGGGGAAGGCCGGACAGATACGCAGTATTTT
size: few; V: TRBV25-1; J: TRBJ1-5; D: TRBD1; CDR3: CASSSGTGVHF; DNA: TGTGCCAGCAGTTCCGGGACAGGGGTGCATTTT
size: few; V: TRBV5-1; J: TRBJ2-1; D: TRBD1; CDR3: CASSPPGQYNEQFF; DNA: TGCGCCAGCAGCCCGCCGGGACAGTACAATGAGCAGTTCTTC
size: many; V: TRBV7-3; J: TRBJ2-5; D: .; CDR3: CASSLQGAGETQYF; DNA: TGTGCCAGCAGCCTCCAAGGGGCAGGGGAGACCCAGTACTTC
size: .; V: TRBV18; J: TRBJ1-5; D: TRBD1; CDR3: CASSLGQGNQPQHF; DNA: TGTGCCAGCTCACTGGGACAGGGCAATCAGCCCCAGCATTTT
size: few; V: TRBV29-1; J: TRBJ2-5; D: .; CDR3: CSVGAGLQETQYF; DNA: TGCAGCGTTGGGGCGGGTCTCCAAGAGACCCAGTACTTC
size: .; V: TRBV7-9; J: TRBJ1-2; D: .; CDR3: CASSLANLGRNYGYTF; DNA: TGTGCCAGCAGCTTAGCGAACCTGGGGCGCAACTATGGCTACACCTTC
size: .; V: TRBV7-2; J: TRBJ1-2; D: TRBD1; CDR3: CASSSRGGSGYTF; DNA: TGTGCCAGCAGCTCTAGAGGGGGCAGTGGCTACACCTTC
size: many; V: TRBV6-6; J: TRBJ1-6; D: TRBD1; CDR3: CASSYSGQGNNSPLHF; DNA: TGTGCCAGCAGTTACTCCGGACAGGGGAACAATTCACCCCTCCACTTT
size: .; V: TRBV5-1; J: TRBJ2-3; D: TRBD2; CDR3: CASSLLASGRRDTQYF; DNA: TGCGCCAGCAGCTTGTTGGCTAGCGGGAGGAGGGATACGCAGTATTTT
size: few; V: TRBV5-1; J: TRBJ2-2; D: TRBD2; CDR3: CASSLMLAGSTGELFF; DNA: TGCGCCAGCAGCTTGATGTTAGCGGGGAGCACCGGGGAGCTGTTTTTT
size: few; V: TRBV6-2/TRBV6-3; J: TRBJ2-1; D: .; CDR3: CASRPGAPYNEQFF; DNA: TGTGCCAGCAGGCCAGGGGCCCCCTACAATGAGCAGTTCTTC
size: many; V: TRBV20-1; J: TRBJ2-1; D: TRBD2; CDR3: CSAPNLLAGVHEQFF; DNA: TGCAGTGCTCCAAACTTACTAGCGGGAGTTCATGAGCAGTTCTTC
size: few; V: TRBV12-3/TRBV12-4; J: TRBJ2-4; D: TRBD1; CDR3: CASSTRTGSKNIQYF; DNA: TGTGCCAGCAGTACCCGGACAGGGTCCAAAAACATTCAGTACTTC
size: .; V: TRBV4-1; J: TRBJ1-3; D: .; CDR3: CASSQVSLQVGNTIYF; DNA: TGCGCCAGCAGCCAAGTTAGCCTTCAAGTCGGAAACACCATATATTTT
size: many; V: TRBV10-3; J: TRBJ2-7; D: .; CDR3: CAISESQTSAYEQYF; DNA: TGTGCCATCAGTGAGTCCCAGACTTCAGCCTACGAGCAGTACTTC
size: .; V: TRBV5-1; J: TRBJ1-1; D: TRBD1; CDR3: CASSIGQGGGTESFF; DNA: TGCGCCAGCAGCATAGGACAGGGCGGTGGCACTGAATCTTTCTTT
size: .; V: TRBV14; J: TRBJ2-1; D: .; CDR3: CASSQVRVEQFF; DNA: TGTGCCAGCAGCCAAGTTAGGGTTGAGCAGTTCTTC
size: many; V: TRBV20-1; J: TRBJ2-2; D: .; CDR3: CSARTRSRTGELFF; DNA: TGCAGTGCCCGAACGCGGAGTCGGACCGGGGAGCTGTTTTTT
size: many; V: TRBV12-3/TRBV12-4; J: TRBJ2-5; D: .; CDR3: CASSRRSLETQYF; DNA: TGTGCCAGCAGCCGGAGGTCTCTCGAGACCCAGTACTTC
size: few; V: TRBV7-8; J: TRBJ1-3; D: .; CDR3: CASSDLRSGNTIYF; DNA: TGTGCCAGCAGCGATCTACGATCTGGAAACACCATATATTTT
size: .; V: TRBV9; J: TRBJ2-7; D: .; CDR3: CASSMTQEAYEQYF; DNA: TGTGCCAGCAGCATGACCCAAGAGGCTTACGAGCAGTACTTC
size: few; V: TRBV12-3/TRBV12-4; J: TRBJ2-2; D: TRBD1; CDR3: CASSLRQGASGELFF; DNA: TGTGCCAGCAGTTTAAGACAGGGGGCGTCCGGGGAGCTGTTTTTT
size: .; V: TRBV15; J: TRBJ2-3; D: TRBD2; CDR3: CATSSLAASTDTQYF; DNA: TGTGCCACCAGCAGTCTAGCGGCTAGCACAGATACGCAGTATTTT
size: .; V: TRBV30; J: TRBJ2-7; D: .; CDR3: CAWSKRGGTYEQYF; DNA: TGTGCCTGGAGTAAGAGGGGGGGAACCTACGAGCAGTACTTC
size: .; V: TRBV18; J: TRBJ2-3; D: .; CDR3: CASSPPKTDTQYF; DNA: TGTGCCAGCTCACCACCGAAGACAGATACGCAGTATTTT
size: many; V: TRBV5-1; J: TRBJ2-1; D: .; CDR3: CASSLDLAGLNEQFF; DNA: TGCGCCAGCAGCTTGGATCTCGCAGGGCTGAATGAGCAGTTCTTC
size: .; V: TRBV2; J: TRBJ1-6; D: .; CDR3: CASSLGRESSYNSPLHF; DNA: TGTGCCAGCAGTCTCGGACGGGAGAGCTCCTATAATTCACCCCTCCACTTT
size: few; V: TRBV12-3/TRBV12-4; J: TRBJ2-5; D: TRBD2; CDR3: CASEGLAETQYF; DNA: TGTGCCAGCGAGGGACTAGCCGAGACCCAGTACTTC
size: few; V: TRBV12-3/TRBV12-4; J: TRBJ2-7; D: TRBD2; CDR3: CASSLNRLAAYEQYF; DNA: TGTGCCAGCAGTTTAAACCGACTAGCGGCGTACGAGCAGTACTTC
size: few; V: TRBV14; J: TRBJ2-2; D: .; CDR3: CASSQGTTGELFF; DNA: TGTGCCAGCAGCCAAGGGACCACCGGGGAGCTGTTTTTT
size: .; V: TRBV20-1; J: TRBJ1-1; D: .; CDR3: CSAPVGWRTEAFF; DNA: TGCAGTGCTCCAGTAGGTTGGAGGACTGAAGCTTTCTTT
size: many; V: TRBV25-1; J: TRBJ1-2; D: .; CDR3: CASSDGLGVNYGYTF; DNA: TGTGCCAGCAGTGATGGTTTGGGAGTTAACTATGGCTACACCTTC
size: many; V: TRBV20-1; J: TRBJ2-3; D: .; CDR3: CSATHPPSTDTQYF; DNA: TGCAGTGCCACCCACCCGCCTAGCACAGATACGCAGTATTTT
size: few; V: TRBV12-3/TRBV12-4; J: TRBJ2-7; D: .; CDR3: CASGVGPSYEQYF; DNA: TGTGCCAGCGGGGTGGGGCCCTCCTACGAGCAGTACTTC